What follows are 4 T cell receptor beta chains derived from one specimen sequenced in a study of regulatory T cells in long-lasting Graves disease. Time point of the sample: newly diagnosed GD, antithyroid drugs for less than 3 months. Researchers made the TCR library from RNA that was extracted from PBMCs. Library construction for TCR beta used iRepertoire HTBI primers and Arm-PCR of CDR3 regions. MiXCR was run by TCRdb on the multiplex PCR reads, yielding one entry per CDR3 protein. The table lists around 320,000 distinct CDR3 sequences, around 15% of them singletons. The same data also contributed to another study, on T cells in Graves' hyperthyroidism and ophthalmopathy.

The sequenced sample was peripheral blood mononuclear cells (PBMCs), obtained at new diagnosis, from a patient treated with antithyroid drugs. The receptors here all came from a middle-aged man with Graves disease.

As DNA, the CDR3 is TGTGCCTGGAAGGGATTAAGGGAAAAACTGTTTTTT. Translation gives CAWKGLREKLFF. The chain uses TRBV30 and TRBJ1-4, with D unresolved. CDR3 size: 12 residues. V was clipped by 4 bases and J by 8 bases, with 11 bases between them. The germline V gene encodes CDR1 GTSNPN and CDR2 SVGIG (reference sequence).

Many counts were recorded for this clonotype. The genes are TRBV27 and TRBJ1-1, with 8 bases lining up with TRBD1. Looked up from germline, CDR1 is MNHEY and CDR2 is SMNVEV (reference sequence). The CDR3 has 16 amino acids. V trimming: 8 bases; J trimming: 1 base; junction bases outside the gene matches: 12. The CDR3 loop is CASARPRQGTNTEAFF. The CDR3 DNA reads as TGTGCCAGCGCCCGTCCGAGACAGGGGACGAACACTGAAGCTTTCTTT.

This clonotype was seen many times. The J gene is TRBJ2-7, the V gene TRBV2; maybe TRBD1 (5 bases). Germline V gene data show CDR1 as SNHLY and CDR2 as FYNNEI. Between the trimmed V and J ends, which lost 6 bases and 2 bases, there was a span of 8 bases. The CDR3 is 12 residues long. CDR3 nucleotide sequence: TGTGCCAGCAGGACAGAGGCCTACGAGCAGTACTTC. Protein sequence: CASRTEAYEQYF. Drawing the rest from reference TRBV2 and TRBJ2-7, the complete variable domain is EPEVTQTPSHQVTQMGQEVILRCVPISNHLYFYWYRQILGQKVEFLVSFYNNEISEKSEIFDDQFSVERPDGSNFTLKIRSTKLEDSAMYFCASRTEAYEQYFGPGTRLTVT.

This clonotype was seen repeatedly, ten times or more. The chain couples TRBV5-1 to TRBJ2-2; the D gene is possibly TRBD2 (5 bases). Looked up from germline, CDR1 is SGHRS and CDR2 is YFSETQ. V lost 1 base and J lost 2, with 12 bases in between. The CDR3 covers 16 residues. In DNA form, the CDR3 reads TGCGCCAGCAGCTTGAGGCGGGTAGCCAACACCGGGGAGCTGTTTTTT. It yields the protein CASSLRRVANTGELFF.